Listed here are 29 T cell receptor beta chains from one sample, sequenced in a study of blood T cell repertoires in COVID-19. Repertoires were generated with immunoSEQ multiplex PCR, while TCRdb's copy carries only in-frame clones and drops some. The table includes hundreds of thousands of clones, 80% to 90% detected once. Sequencing was carried out using peripheral blood. These receptors originate from a man between 18 and 35 years old with COVID-19, enrolled during active disease.

The gene calls are TRBV9 and TRBJ2-7; the D gene is possibly TRBD2 (5 bases). This CDR3 is built from 13 residues. Trimming shortened V by 0 bases and J by 3 bases, and 7 bases separated the two germline ends. CDR1 SGDLS and CDR2 YYNGEE come from the germline V gene. The CDR3 reads CASSVGGNYEQYF. The DNA of the CDR3 is TGTGCCAGCAGCGTAGGAGGGAACTACGAGCAGTACTTC.

V and J are TRBV11-2 and TRBJ2-3; TRBD2 matches 9 bases. The ends lost 5 bases at V and 4 bases at J; junction bases unmatched: 10. This CDR3 contains 16 residues. Germline V lookup: CDR1 SGHAT, CDR2 FQNNGV. The CDR3 DNA reads as TGTGCCAGCAGCCGATTAGCGGGGGAAGACTCAGATACGCAGTATTTT. It is translated as CASSRLAGEDSDTQYF.

This sequence joins TRBV19 and TRBJ1-4; D perhaps matches TRBD1 (5 bases). This CDR3 spans 14 amino acids. The V gene lost 6 bases and the J gene lost 8 bases, with 16 bases spanning the gap. The germline V gene has CDR1 LNHDA and CDR2 SQIVND (reference sequence). The CDR3 DNA is TGTGCCAGTAGCGCGACAGCATTTAAGGAAAAACTGTTTTTT. Translating gives CASSATAFKEKLFF.

The chain links TRBV2 to TRBJ2-2; perhaps TRBD1 as D (6 bases). Germline V gene sequence: CDR1 SNHLY, CDR2 FYNNEI. The CDR3 runs 15 residues. V lost 7 bases and J 1 base, leaving 13 bases between the germline ends. CDR3 in amino acids: CASTWNRENTGELFF. The CDR3 coding sequence is TGTGCCAGCACTTGGAACAGGGAGAACACCGGGGAGCTGTTTTTT.

This chain links TRBV18 with TRBJ1-1, with 9 nucleotides matching TRBD1. Germline loops: CDR1 KGHSH, CDR2 LQKENI. Trimming removed 5 bases from V and 1 base from J; junction bases left unmatched: 2. The CDR3 is 14 amino acids. The CDR3 nucleotides read TGTGCCAGCTCAGGGGGACAGGGGAACACTGAAGCTTTCTTT. It specifies CASSGGQGNTEAFF.

V is TRBV20-1 and J is TRBJ2-7; 7 bases line up with TRBD2. There are 13 residues in the CDR3. In germline, CDR1 is DFQATT, CDR2 SNEGSKA (reference sequence). The V and J ends lost 3 bases and 8 bases, in that order; junction bases with no gene match: 10. The DNA for the CDR3 is TGCAGTGCTAGTATGAGGGCGGGGGTAAAGCAGTACTTC. Translated: CSASMRAGVKQYF.

V and J are TRBV25-1 and TRBJ2-1; possible D gene TRBD1, 6 bases. This CDR3 has 16 amino acids. The ends were cut back, 4 bases at V and 0 bases at J, with 13 bases in the middle. Germline V gene data show CDR1 as MGHDK and CDR2 as SYGVNS. In DNA, the CDR3 is TGTGCCAGCAGTGTTGGGGGCACCCGCTCCTACAATGAGCAGTTCTTC. The encoded protein is CASSVGGTRSYNEQFF.

In the case of this clone: Relative to the germline gene, one junction end is altered; a read error may explain this. V gene TRBV2 combines with J gene TRBJ2-1; D gene ambiguous. The CDR3 length is 11 residues. Per the germline V gene, CDR1 is SNHLY and CDR2 is FYNNEI. The CDR3, as DNA: TGTGCCAGCAAGCTTGACAACGAGCAGTTCTTC. This translates into CASKLDNEQFF. The variable domain in full, completed from reference TRBV2 and TRBJ2-1, reads EPEVTQTPSHQVTQMGQEVILRCVPISNHLYFYWYRQILGQKVEFLVSFYNNEISEKSEIFDDQFSVERPDGSNFTLKIRSTKLEDSAMYFCASKLDNEQFFGPGTRLTVL.

This chain connects TRBV2 to TRBJ2-3; 7 bases are shared with TRBD2. The trim removed 6 bases at V and 0 bases at J, leaving 9 bases unmatched. Germline CDR1 and CDR2: SNHLY and FYNNEI. The CDR3 loop spans 16 amino acids. The CDR3, as DNA: TGTGCCAGCAGCAGACGGGCTAGCGGAAGCACAGATACGCAGTATTTT. This gives the protein CASSRRASGSTDTQYF.

This chain connects TRBV15 to TRBJ2-7; TRBD1 aligns across 9 bases. The V gene's germline CDR1 is LNHNV and CDR2 YYDKDF (reference sequence). The J segment lost 2 bases and the V segment lost 3 bases, leaving 2 bases of the junction unmatched. This CDR3 has 14 residues. This CDR3 is CATSRDRGTYEQYF. In DNA, the CDR3 is TGTGCCACCAGCAGGGACAGGGGAACCTACGAGCAGTACTTC.

J is TRBJ1-1 and V is TRBV16; tentatively, D is TRBD1 (6 bases). Germline V gives CDR1 KGHSY, CDR2 FQNENV. The ends were cut back, 0 bases at V and 3 bases at J, with 17 bases in the middle. This CDR3 has 17 amino acids. CDR3 region: CASSQSIGTKEDTEAFF. CDR3 nucleotide sequence: TGTGCCAGCAGCCAATCGATAGGGACAAAAGAGGACACTGAAGCTTTCTTT.

This chain uses TRBV2 with TRBJ2-2; 13 nucleotides line up with TRBD2. The CDR3 length is 16 residues. The V and J ends lost 1 base and 6 bases, in that order; junction bases with no gene match: 2. Germline CDR1 is SNHLY and CDR2 is FYNNEI. The DNA of the CDR3 is TGTGCCAGCAGTGAAGGACTAGCGGGAGGATCCGGGGAGCTGTTTTTT. Amino acid sequence: CASSEGLAGGSGELFF. Looking up the rest from reference TRBV2 and TRBJ2-2 gives the full variable domain: EPEVTQTPSHQVTQMGQEVILRCVPISNHLYFYWYRQILGQKVEFLVSFYNNEISEKSEIFDDQFSVERPDGSNFTLKIRSTKLEDSAMYFCASSEGLAGGSGELFFGEGSRLTVL.

This clone was observed once. The chain joins TRBV11-1 to TRBJ1-1; 8 bases are shared with TRBD1. The CDR3 is 14 amino acids. CDR1 and CDR2 from the germline V gene are SGHAT and FQDESV (reference sequence). V lost 5 bases and J lost 7; bases outside the gene matches: 9. In DNA, the CDR3 is TGTGCCAGCAGCGGACGGACAGGGATGAATGAAGCTTTCTTT. Translating it yields CASSGRTGMNEAFF. Full variable domain (missing parts from reference TRBV11-1 and TRBJ1-1): EAEVAQSPRYKITEKSQAVAFWCDPISGHATLYWYRQILGQGPELLVQFQDESVVDDSQLPKDRFSAERLKGVDSTLKIQPAELGDSAMYLCASSGRTGMNEAFFGQGTRLTVV.

The chain recombines TRBV11-2 with TRBJ2-2, with TRBD2 as a possible D gene (6 bases). The CDR3 has 16 residues. V lost 6 bases to trimming and J lost 4 bases, with 18 bases between them. CDR1 and CDR2 from the germline V gene are SGHAT and FQNNGV. CDR3 sequence (DNA): TGTGCCAGCAGTTCTACCCGGGAGCGCAGCACCGGGGAGCTGTTTTTT. This gives the protein CASSSTRERSTGELFF.

This CDR3 reads CAASSGSRRSYNEQFF. For the CDR3, the DNA is TGTGCCGCCAGCAGCGGTAGCAGGCGGTCCTACAATGAGCAGTTCTTC. The chain links TRBV28 to TRBJ2-1; maybe TRBD2 (5 bases). CDR1 and CDR2 (germline): MDHEN, SYDVKM. V was trimmed by 11 bases and J by 1 base, leaving 21 bases between them. The CDR3 contains 16 residues.

The chain combines TRBV4-1 with TRBJ1-1; D unresolved. CDR3 length equals 14 residues. Germline CDR1 and CDR2: MGHRA and YSYEKL. Trimming took off 1 base at V and 6 bases at J, with 12 bases between the two ends. This CDR3 reads CASSQVLRESEAFF. The CDR3, as DNA: TGCGCCAGCAGCCAAGTATTACGCGAGTCTGAAGCTTTCTTT.

The chain is built from TRBV2 and TRBJ1-1; D gene unclear. The CDR3 covers 14 residues. Germline V gene sequence: CDR1 SNHLY, CDR2 FYNNEI. V was clipped by 6 bases and J by 4 bases, with 15 bases between them. The CDR3 DNA reads TGTGCCAGCAGCGAGGAGTTTAGATCCACTGAAGCTTTCTTT. Its protein product is CASSEEFRSTEAFF.

This rearrangement joins TRBV11-3 to TRBJ2-3; D gene unclear. The CDR3 covers 14 residues. In germline, CDR1 is SGHNT, CDR2 YENEEA. Between the trimmed V and J ends, which lost 6 bases and 0 bases, there was a span of 10 bases. This CDR3 reads CASSPPTSTDTQYF. The CDR3 DNA follows: TGTGCCAGCAGTCCCCCGACTAGCACAGATACGCAGTATTTT.

The genes are TRBV5-6 and TRBJ2-5; 8 positions agree with TRBD2. Germline V gene data show CDR1 as SGHDT and CDR2 as YYEEEE. V lost 0 bases, J lost 5 bases, and 6 bases stayed unmatched. This CDR3 has 15 amino acids. CDR3 DNA sequence: TGTGCCAGCAGCTTGGCCGGGACTAGTGACGAGACCCAGTACTTC. Translating gives CASSLAGTSDETQYF.

The chain recombines TRBV24-1 with TRBJ2-1; 14 bases agree with TRBD2. Germline V gene sequence: CDR1 KGHDR, CDR2 SFDVKD. V lost 10 bases to trimming and J lost 7 bases; unmatched junction nucleotides: 5. This CDR3 comprises 14 residues. The CDR3 DNA is TGTGCCACTGGGACTAGCGGGAGTAGAAATGAGCAGTTCTTC. Protein sequence: CATGTSGSRNEQFF.

This clone was detected only once. This chain links TRBV30 with TRBJ1-4; D gene unclear. This CDR3 comprises 16 residues. With 0 bases removed from V and 0 bases from J, the gap between germline ends came to 11 bases. Germline V CDR1 and CDR2: GTSNPN, SVGIG (reference sequence). Written as DNA, the CDR3 is TGTGCCTGGAGTGTAGCCGGGAGAACAACTAATGAAAAACTGTTTTTT. It yields the protein CAWSVAGRTTNEKLFF.

This chain joins TRBV7-3 and TRBJ2-1; 7 bases match TRBD2. Germline V gives CDR1 SGHTA, CDR2 FQGTGA. This CDR3 has 17 residues. V lost 1 base, J lost 3 bases, and 9 bases stayed unmatched. The CDR3 spells CASSLSPLGRGYNEQFF. The CDR3 DNA follows: TGTGCCAGCAGCTTAAGCCCTTTGGGGAGGGGCTACAATGAGCAGTTCTTC.

The CDR3 loop is CASSESGRVNEQFF. DNA of the CDR3: TGTGCCAGCAGTGAGAGCGGGAGGGTCAATGAGCAGTTCTTC. The V and J genes are TRBV6-1 and TRBJ2-1; 10 bases align to TRBD2. Germline lookup yields CDR1 MNHNS and CDR2 SASEGT. Unmatched junction bases numbered 2, after V lost 3 bases and J lost 6 bases. CDR3 length: 14 residues.

V gene TRBV7-8 combines with J gene TRBJ2-2; the D gene is possibly TRBD2 (7 bases). V lost 1 base and J 9 bases, leaving 15 bases between the germline ends. This CDR3 is built from 15 residues. Looked up from germline, CDR1 is SGHVS and CDR2 is FQNEAQ. CDR3 nucleotide sequence: TGTGCCAGCAGCTTAGTGGTGGCGGGGGCAAGGGAGCTGTTTTTT. Encoded protein: CASSLVVAGARELFF.

This clone appeared a single time. This chain connects TRBV24-1 to TRBJ2-3; 9 bases map to TRBD2. Per germline, CDR1 KGHDR and CDR2 SFDVKD. V was pared by 1 base and J by 1 base, with 5 bases of the junction left unmatched. CDR3 size: 17 residues. CDR3 protein: CATSDFRREGRTDTQYF. Here the CDR3 DNA reads TGTGCCACCAGTGATTTTCGGCGGGAGGGTCGCACAGATACGCAGTATTTT.

V is TRBV7-9 and J is TRBJ2-7; D unclear. The V and J ends lost 4 bases and 2 bases respectively, with 12 bases between them. The CDR3 is 14 residues long. Germline V gene data show CDR1 as SEHNR and CDR2 as FQNEAQ (reference sequence). CDR3 in amino acids: CASSSRVHAYEQYF. CDR3 sequence (DNA): TGTGCCAGCAGCTCCCGGGTCCACGCCTACGAGCAGTACTTC. Full variable domain (outside the CDR3, taken from reference TRBV7-9 and TRBJ2-7): DTGVSQNPRHKITKRGQNVTFRCDPISEHNRLYWYRQTLGQGPEFLTYFQNEAQLEKSRLLSDRFSAERPKGSFSTLEIQRTEQGDSAMYLCASSSRVHAYEQYFGPGTRLTVT.

The rearrangement uses TRBV6-5 and TRBJ2-1, with TRBD1 matching 9 bases. V lost 4 bases and J lost 0; bases outside the gene matches: 1. The germline gives CDR1 MNHEY, CDR2 SVGAGI. The CDR3 spans 15 residues. The CDR3 here is CASSSDRGSYNEQFF. CDR3 DNA: TGTGCCAGCAGTTCGGACAGGGGCTCCTACAATGAGCAGTTCTTC.

This clone was recorded once. The genes are TRBV14 and TRBJ2-7; the match to TRBD1 covers 8 bases. This CDR3 contains 15 residues. Losses at the gene ends were 1 base for V and 4 bases for J; bases not matched to a gene: 6. From germline, CDR1 is SGHDN and CDR2 FVKESK. Here the CDR3 DNA reads TGTGCCAGCAGCCAAGTACGAGGACAGGGTTACGAGCAGTACTTC. Its protein product is CASSQVRGQGYEQYF. The full variable domain, its missing parts supplied by reference TRBV14 and TRBJ2-7, is EAGVTQFPSHSVIEKGQTVTLRCDPISGHDNLYWYRRVMGKEIKFLLHFVKESKQDESGMPNNRFLAERTGGTYSTLKVQPAELEDSGVYFCASSQVRGQGYEQYFGPGTRLTVT.

This clone was observed once. The V call is TRBV5-1, the J call TRBJ2-3, with TRBD1 as a possible D gene (6 bases). This CDR3 contains 14 residues. CDR1 and CDR2 from the germline V gene are SGHRS and YFSETQ. V dropped 1 base and J dropped 5 bases, with 11 bases sitting between them. CDR3 DNA sequence: TGCGCCAGCAGCTTGCGGTCCAGGGGAGATACGCAGTATTTT. Amino acid sequence: CASSLRSRGDTQYF.